Listed here is a single TCR beta chain. Antigen: not known. The data originate from a study of somatic mutations in cytotoxic T cells in rheumatoid arthritis. Study background: Patient blood, which was peripheral blood collected as 30 ml EDTA, was drawn right after diagnosis and before any treatment started.

Study-wide results and caveats: Antigen targets of the expanded CD8+ clones remained unidentified. Over 20% of CD8+ cells belonged to the largest CD8+ clone in about an eighth of the 65 patients.

Measured with immunoSEQ multiplex PCR; TCRdb has only the in-frame clones, and not every one. In the table there are about 14,000 clones, roughly 80% of which are singletons. Germline lookup yields CDR1 SGHTA and CDR2 FQGNSA. V was pared by 3 bases and J by 4 bases, with 8 bases of the junction left unmatched. The CDR3 extends over 19 amino acids. Using positive magnetic bead selection on an AutoMACS, CD4+ and CD8+ cells were isolated, after which their purity was checked by flow cytometry. This TCR was sampled from an adult with rheumatoid arthritis. Source material: CD8+ T cells sorted from blood. This chain uses TRBV7-2 with TRBJ2-2; TRBD2 aligns across 16 bases. The CDR3 nucleotides are TGTGCCAGCAGCTTGACTCTGGGACTAGCGGGGGGGCGCACCGGGGAGCTGTTTTTT. Its translation: CASSLTLGLAGGRTGELFF.